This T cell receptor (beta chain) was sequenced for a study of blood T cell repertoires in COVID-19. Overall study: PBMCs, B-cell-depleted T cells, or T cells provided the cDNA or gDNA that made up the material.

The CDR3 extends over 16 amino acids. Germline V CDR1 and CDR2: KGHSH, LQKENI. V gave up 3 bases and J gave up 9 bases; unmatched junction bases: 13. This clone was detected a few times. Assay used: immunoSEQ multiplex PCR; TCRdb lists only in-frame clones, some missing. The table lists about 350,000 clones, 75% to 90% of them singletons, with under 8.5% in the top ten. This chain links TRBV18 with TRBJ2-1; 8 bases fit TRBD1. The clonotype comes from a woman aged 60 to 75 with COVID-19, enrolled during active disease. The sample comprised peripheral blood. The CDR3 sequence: CASSPNDASGGGEQFF. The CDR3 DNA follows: TGTGCCAGCTCACCTAATGACGCATCAGGGGGCGGTGAGCAGTTCTTC.